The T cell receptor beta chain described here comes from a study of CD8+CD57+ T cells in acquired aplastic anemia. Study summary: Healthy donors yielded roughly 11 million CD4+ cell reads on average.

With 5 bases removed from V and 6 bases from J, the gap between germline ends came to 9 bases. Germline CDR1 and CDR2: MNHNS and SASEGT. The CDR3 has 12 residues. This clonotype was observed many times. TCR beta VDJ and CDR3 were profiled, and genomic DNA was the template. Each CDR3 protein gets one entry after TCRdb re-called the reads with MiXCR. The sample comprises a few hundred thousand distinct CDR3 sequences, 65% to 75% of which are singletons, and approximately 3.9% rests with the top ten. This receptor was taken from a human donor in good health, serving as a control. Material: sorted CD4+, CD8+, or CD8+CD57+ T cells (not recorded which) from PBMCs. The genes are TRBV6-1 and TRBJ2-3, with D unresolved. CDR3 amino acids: CASSFSSDTQYF. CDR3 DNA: TGTGCCAGCAGTTTTAGCAGTGATACGCAGTATTTT.